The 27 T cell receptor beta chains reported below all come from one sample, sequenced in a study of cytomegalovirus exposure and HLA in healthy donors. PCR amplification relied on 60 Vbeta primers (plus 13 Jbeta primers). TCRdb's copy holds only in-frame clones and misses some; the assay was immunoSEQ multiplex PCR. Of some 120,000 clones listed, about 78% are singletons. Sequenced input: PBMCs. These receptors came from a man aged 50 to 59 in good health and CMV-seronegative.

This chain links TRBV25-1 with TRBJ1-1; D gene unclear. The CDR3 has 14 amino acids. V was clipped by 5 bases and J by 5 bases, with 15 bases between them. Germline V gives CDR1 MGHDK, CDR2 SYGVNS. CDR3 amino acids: CASSPFAGRTEAFF. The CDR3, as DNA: TGTGCCAGCAGTCCATTCGCGGGAAGAACTGAAGCTTTCTTT.

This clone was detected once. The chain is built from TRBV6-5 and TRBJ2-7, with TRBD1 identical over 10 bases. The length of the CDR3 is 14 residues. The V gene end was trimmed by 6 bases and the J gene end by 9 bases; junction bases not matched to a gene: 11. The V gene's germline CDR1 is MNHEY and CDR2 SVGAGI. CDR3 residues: CASSSAGTGVSQYF. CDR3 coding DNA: TGTGCCAGCAGCTCCGCCGGGACAGGGGTGTCGCAGTACTTC.

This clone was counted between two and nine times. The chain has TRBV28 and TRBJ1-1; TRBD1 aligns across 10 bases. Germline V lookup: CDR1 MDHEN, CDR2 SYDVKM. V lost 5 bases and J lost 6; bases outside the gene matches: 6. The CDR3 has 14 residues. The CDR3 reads CASSGTGVLSEAFF. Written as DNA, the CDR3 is TGTGCCAGCAGTGGGACAGGGGTCCTATCTGAAGCTTTCTTT.

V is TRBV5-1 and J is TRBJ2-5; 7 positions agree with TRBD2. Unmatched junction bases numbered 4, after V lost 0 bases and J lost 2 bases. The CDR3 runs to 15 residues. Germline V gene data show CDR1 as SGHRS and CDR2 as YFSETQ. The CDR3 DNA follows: TGCGCCAGCAGCTTGGAGGGTAGCGGGCAAGAGACCCAGTACTTC. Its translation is CASSLEGSGQETQYF.

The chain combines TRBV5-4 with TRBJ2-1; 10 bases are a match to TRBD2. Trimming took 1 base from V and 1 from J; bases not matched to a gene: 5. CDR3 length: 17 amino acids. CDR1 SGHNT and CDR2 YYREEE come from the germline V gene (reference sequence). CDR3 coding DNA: TGTGCCAGCAGCTTGTATCCTAGCGGGAGTTCCTACAATGAGCAGTTCTTC. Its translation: CASSLYPSGSSYNEQFF.

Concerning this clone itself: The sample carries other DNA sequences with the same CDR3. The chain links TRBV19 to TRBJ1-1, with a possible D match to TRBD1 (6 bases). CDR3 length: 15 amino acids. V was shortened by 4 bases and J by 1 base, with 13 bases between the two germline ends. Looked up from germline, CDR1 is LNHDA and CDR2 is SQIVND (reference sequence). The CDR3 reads CASSTRGGANTEAFF. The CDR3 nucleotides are TGTGCCAGTAGTACAAGGGGGGGGGCGAACACTGAAGCTTTCTTT.

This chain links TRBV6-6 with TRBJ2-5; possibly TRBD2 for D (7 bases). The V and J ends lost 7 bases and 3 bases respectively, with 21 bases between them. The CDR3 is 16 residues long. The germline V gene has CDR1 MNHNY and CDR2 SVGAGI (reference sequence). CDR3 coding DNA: TGTGCCAGCACCGTAAGCTACAGGGCGGGGGAAGAGACCCAGTACTTC. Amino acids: CASTVSYRAGEETQYF.

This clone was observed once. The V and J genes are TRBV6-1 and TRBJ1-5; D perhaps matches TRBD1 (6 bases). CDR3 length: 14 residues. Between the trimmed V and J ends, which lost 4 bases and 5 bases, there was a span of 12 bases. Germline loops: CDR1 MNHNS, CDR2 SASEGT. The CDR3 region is CASSARGLDQPQHF. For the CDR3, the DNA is TGTGCCAGCAGTGCCAGGGGCCTCGATCAGCCCCAGCATTTT.

CDR3 coding DNA: TGTGCCATCAGTGAGAGACAAAGCAATCAGCCCCAGCATTTT. Its translation: CAISERQSNQPQHF. V usage is TRBV10-3 and J usage is TRBJ1-5; D is undetermined. The CDR3 is 14 amino acids. Germline assignment: CDR1 ENHRY and CDR2 SYGVKD. V lost 2 bases and J 1 base, leaving 6 bases between the germline ends.

CDR3 loop: CASSEWTGATEAFF. CDR3 DNA: TGTGCCAGCAGTGAATGGACAGGGGCCACTGAAGCTTTCTTT. The rearrangement uses TRBV25-1 and TRBJ1-1, with 9 nucleotides matching TRBD1. The germline gives CDR1 MGHDK, CDR2 SYGVNS. With 1 base clipped from V and 4 bases from J, the junction kept 1 base outside the gene matches. The CDR3 has 14 residues.

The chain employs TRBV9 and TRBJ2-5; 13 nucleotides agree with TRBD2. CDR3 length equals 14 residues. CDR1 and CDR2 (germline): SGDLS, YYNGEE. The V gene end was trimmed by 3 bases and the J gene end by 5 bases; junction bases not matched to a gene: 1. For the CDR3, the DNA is TGTGCCAGCAGCGAGACTAGCGGGAGGGAGACCCAGTACTTC. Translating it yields CASSETSGRETQYF.

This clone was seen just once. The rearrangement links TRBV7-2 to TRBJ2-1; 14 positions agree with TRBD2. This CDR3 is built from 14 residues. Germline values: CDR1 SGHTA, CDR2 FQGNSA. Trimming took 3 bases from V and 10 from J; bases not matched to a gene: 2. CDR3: CASSFGLAGGEQFF. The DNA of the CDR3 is TGTGCCAGCAGCTTCGGACTAGCGGGAGGAGAGCAGTTCTTC.

The CDR3 bases are TGTGCCAGCAGTTTGGAGAGAACTGGAAACACCATATATTTT. Translation gives CASSLERTGNTIYF. The chain recombines TRBV28 with TRBJ1-3; the D is unclear. V was cut by 3 bases and J by 2 bases, with 8 bases left in between. Germline V gene data show CDR1 as MDHEN and CDR2 as SYDVKM. CDR3 length: 14 residues. Full variable domain (remainder filled in from reference TRBV28 and TRBJ1-3): DVKVTQSSRYLVKRTGEKVFLECVQDMDHENMFWYRQDPGLGLRLIYFSYDVKMKEKGDIPEGYSVSREKKERFSLILESASTNQTSMYLCASSLERTGNTIYFGEGSWLTVV.

CDR3 in amino acids: CASSLGQGVNTIYF. CDR3 coding DNA: TGTGCCAGCTCGCTGGGACAGGGTGTAAACACCATATATTTT. The chain combines TRBV18 with TRBJ1-3, with 9 bases fitting TRBD1. This CDR3 has 14 amino acids. From germline, CDR1 is KGHSH and CDR2 LQKENI. J was trimmed by 6 bases and V by 6 bases; bases with no gene match: 6.

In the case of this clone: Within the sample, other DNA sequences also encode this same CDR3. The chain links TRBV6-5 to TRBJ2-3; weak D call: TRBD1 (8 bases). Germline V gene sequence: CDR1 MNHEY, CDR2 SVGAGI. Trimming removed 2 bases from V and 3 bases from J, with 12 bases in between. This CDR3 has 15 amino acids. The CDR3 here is CASSYGQGLTDTQYF. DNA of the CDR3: TGTGCCAGCAGTTACGGACAGGGACTAACAGATACGCAGTATTTT.

For the CDR3, the DNA is TGTGCCAGCAGCTTCCTACTAGCGGGAGGGAAAAATGAGCAGTTCTTC. Amino acids: CASSFLLAGGKNEQFF. The chain joins TRBV7-9 to TRBJ2-1, with 13 bases matching TRBD2. The V gene end was trimmed by 3 bases and the J gene end by 7 bases; junction bases not matched to a gene: 6. Germline V gene sequence: CDR1 SEHNR, CDR2 FQNEAQ (reference sequence). The CDR3 has 16 residues.

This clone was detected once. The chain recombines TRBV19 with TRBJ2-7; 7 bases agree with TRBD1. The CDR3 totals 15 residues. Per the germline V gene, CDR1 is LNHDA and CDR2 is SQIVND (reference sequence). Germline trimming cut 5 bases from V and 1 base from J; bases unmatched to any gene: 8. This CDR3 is CASSSRTGRSYEQYF. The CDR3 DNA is TGTGCCAGTAGTTCCCGGACAGGCCGTTCCTACGAGCAGTACTTC.

In DNA, the CDR3 is TGTGCCAGTAGTAGACTAGCCAGGAACACCGGGGAGCTGTTTTTT. Translated: CASSRLARNTGELFF. V is TRBV19 and J is TRBJ2-2; 7 bases are shared with TRBD2. Germline V lookup: CDR1 LNHDA, CDR2 SQIVND (reference sequence). V lost 4 bases to trimming and J lost 1 base; unmatched junction nucleotides: 3. The CDR3 sequence is 15 residues long.

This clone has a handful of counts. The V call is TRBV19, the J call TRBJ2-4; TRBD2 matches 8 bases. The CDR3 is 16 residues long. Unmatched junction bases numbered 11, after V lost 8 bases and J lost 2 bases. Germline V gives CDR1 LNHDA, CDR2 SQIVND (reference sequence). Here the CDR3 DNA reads TGTGCCAGTTCCCACAGCGGGAGTGGTACCAAAAACATTCAGTACTTC. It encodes CASSHSGSGTKNIQYF.

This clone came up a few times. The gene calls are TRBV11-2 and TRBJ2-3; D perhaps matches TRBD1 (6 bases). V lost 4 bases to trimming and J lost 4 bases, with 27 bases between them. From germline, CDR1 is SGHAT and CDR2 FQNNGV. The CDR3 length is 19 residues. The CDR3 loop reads CASSSPTGTSGRAPDTQYF. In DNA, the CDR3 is TGTGCCAGCAGCTCGCCAACAGGGACGAGCGGAAGGGCTCCAGATACGCAGTATTTT. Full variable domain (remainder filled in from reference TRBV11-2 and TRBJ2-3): EAGVAQSPRYKIIEKRQSVAFWCNPISGHATLYWYQQILGQGPKLLIQFQNNGVVDDSQLPKDRFSAERLKGVDSTLKIQPAKLEDSAVYLCASSSPTGTSGRAPDTQYFGPGTRLTVL.

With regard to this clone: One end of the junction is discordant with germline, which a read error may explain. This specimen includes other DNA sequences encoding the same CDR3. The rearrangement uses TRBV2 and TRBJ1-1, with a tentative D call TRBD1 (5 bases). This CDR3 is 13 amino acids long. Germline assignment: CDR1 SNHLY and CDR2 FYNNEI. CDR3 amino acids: CASSLDTNTEAFF. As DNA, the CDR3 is TGCGCCAGCAGTCTGGACACGAACACTGAAGCTTTCTTT.

This chain's CDR3 is CASSSLGTGEDEQYF. For the CDR3, the DNA is TGTGCCAGCAGTTCCCTCGGGACAGGGGAGGACGAGCAGTACTTC. The rearrangement links TRBV27 to TRBJ2-5; 10 nucleotides match TRBD1. The J call is doubtful: the DNA matches TRBJ2-7 better. The CDR3 is made up of 15 amino acids. CDR1 is MNHEY, CDR2 SMNVEV, per germline (reference sequence).

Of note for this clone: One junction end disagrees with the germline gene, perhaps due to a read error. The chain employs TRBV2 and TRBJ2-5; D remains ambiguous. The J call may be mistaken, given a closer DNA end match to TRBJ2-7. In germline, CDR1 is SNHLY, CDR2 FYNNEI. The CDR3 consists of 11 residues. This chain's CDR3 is CASSEGYEQYF. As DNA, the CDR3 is TGTGCCAGTAGTGAAGGGTACGAGCAGTACTTC.

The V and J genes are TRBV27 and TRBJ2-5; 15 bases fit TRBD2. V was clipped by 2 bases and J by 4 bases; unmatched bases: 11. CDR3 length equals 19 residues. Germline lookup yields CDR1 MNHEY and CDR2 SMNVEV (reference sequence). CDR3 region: CASSLRRRTSGRALETQYF. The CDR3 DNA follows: TGTGCCAGCAGTTTACGTCGAAGGACTAGCGGGAGGGCTTTAGAGACCCAGTACTTC.

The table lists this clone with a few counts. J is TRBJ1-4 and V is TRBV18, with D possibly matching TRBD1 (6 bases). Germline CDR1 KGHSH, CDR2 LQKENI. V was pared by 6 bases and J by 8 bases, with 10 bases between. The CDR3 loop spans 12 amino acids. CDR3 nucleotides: TGTGCCAGCTCGTCCACAGGGGAAAAACTGTTTTTT. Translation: CASSSTGEKLFF.

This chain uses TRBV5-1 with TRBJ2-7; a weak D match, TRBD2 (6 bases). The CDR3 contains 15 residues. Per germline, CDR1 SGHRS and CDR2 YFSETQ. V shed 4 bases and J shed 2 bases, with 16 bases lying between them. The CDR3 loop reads CASSPGPSEAYEQYF. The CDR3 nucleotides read TGCGCCAGCAGCCCTGGGCCTAGCGAGGCCTACGAGCAGTACTTC.

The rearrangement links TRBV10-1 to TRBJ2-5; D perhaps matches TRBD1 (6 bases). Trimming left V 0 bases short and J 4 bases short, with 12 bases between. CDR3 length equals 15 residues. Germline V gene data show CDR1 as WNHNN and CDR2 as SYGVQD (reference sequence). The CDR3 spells CASSESRQGIETQYF. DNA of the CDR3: TGCGCCAGCAGTGAGTCGAGGCAGGGGATAGAGACCCAGTACTTC.